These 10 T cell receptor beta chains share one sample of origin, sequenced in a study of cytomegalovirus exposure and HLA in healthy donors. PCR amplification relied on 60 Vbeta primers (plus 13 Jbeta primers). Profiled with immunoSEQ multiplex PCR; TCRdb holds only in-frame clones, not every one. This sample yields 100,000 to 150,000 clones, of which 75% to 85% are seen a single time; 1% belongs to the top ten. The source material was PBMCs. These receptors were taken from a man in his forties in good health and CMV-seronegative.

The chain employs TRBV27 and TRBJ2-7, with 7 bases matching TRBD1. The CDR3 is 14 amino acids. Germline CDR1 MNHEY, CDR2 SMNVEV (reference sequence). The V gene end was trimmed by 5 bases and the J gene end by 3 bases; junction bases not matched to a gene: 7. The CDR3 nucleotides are TGTGCCAGCAGTCGCAAATGGGACAGCTACGAGCAGTACTTC. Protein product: CASSRKWDSYEQYF.

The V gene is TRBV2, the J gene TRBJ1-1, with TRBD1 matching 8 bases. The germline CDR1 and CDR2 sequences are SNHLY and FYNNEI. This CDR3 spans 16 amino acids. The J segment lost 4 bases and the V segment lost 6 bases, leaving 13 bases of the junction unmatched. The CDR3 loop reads CASSDHPTGVGTEAFF. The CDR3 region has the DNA TGTGCCAGCAGCGACCACCCGACAGGGGTGGGCACTGAAGCTTTCTTT.

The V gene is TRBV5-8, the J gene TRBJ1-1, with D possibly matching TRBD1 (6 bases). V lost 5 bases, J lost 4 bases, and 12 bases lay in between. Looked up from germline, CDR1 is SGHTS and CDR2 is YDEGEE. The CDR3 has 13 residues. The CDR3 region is CASRRTGSTEAFF. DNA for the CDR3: TGTGCCAGCAGACGAACAGGGTCCACTGAAGCTTTCTTT.

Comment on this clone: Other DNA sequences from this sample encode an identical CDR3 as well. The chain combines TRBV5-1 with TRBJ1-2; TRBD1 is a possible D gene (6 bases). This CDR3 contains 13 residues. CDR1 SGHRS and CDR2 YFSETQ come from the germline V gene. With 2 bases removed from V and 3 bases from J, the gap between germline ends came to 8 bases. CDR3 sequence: CASSLAGDYGYTF. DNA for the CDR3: TGCGCCAGCAGCTTAGCAGGGGACTATGGCTACACCTTC.

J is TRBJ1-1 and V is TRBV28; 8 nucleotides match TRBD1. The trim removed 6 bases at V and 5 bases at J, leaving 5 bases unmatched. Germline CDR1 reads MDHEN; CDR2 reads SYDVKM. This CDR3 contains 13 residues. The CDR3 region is CASRAQGVTEAFF. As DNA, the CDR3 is TGTGCCAGCAGGGCACAGGGGGTTACTGAAGCTTTCTTT.

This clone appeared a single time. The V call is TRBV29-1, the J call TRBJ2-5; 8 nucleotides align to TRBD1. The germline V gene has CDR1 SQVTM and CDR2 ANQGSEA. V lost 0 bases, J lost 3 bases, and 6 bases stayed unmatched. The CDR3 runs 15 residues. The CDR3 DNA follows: TGCAGCGTTGAAGACCCACAGACAGGGGAAGAGACCCAGTACTTC. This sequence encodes CSVEDPQTGEETQYF.

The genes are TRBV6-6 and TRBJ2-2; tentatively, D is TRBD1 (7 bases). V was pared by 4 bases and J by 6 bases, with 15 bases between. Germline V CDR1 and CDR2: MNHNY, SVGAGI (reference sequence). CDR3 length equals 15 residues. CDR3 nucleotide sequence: TGTGCCAGCAGTTTACAGGGGAGGAAGGCCGGGGAGCTGTTTTTT. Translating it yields CASSLQGRKAGELFF.

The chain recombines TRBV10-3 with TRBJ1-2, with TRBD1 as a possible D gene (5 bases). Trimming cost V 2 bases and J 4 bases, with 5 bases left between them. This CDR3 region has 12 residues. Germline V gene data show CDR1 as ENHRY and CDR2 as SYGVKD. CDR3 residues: CAISEDSYGYTF. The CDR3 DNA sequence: TGTGCCATCAGTGAGGACAGCTATGGCTACACCTTC.

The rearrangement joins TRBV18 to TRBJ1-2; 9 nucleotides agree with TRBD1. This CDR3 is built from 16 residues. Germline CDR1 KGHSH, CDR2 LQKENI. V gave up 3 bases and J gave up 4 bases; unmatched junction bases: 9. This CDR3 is CASSPPGTGLLYGYTF. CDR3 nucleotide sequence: TGTGCCAGCTCACCGCCCGGGACAGGGCTGCTCTATGGCTACACCTTC.

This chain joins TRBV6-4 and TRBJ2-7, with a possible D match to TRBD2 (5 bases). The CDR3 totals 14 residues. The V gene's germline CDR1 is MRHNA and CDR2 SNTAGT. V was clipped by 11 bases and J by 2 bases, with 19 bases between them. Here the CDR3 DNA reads TGTGCCCCCCGGGGATTTCGGCGTCCCTACGAGCAGTACTTC. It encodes CAPRGFRRPYEQYF.